The 3 T cell receptor beta chains given below trace back to one sample, sequenced in a study of sequential checkpoint blockade in melanoma. TCRdb keeps only in-frame clones here, not all; method: immunoSEQ multiplex PCR. The table records approximately 3,700 clones, approximately 62% of them present only once. Treatment here: randomized to nivolumab then ipilimumab (arm A) or the reverse (arm B). Material: CD8+ T cells sorted from blood (inferred from file names), obtained from a patient given nivolumab and ipilimumab in sequence. Every receptor here comes from a human patient with melanoma. Some clones in this sample may be carry-over from other donors' samples.

This clone was detected once. The CDR3 DNA sequence: TGTGCCAGCAGAATTTCAGGGGCAAACTATGGCTACACCTTC. It specifies CASRISGANYGYTF. This chain uses TRBV27 with TRBJ1-2, with a weak D call TRBD1 (6 bases). Germline CDR1 MNHEY, CDR2 SMNVEV (reference sequence). This CDR3 has 14 residues. Trimming cost V 6 bases and J 2 bases, with 13 bases left between them.

The rearrangement uses TRBV9 and TRBJ1-1; 8 positions match TRBD1. The V gene's germline CDR1 is SGDLS and CDR2 YYNGEE. The CDR3 runs 15 residues. After removal of 2 bases from V and 0 bases from J, the junction contained 3 bases not matched to a gene. CDR3 DNA: TGTGCCAGCAGCGTCCAGACAGGGGTGAACACTGAAGCTTTCTTT. It specifies CASSVQTGVNTEAFF. Full variable domain (outside the CDR3, taken from reference TRBV9 and TRBJ1-1): DSGVTQTPKHLITATGQRVTLRCSPRSGDLSVYWYQQSLDQGLQFLIQYYNGEERAKGNILERFSAQQFPDLHSELNLSSLELGDSALYFCASSVQTGVNTEAFFGQGTRLTVV.

This clone has only one observation. The chain has TRBV2 and TRBJ2-3; D is uncertain. Germline-derived CDR1 and CDR2 are SNHLY and FYNNEI. The CDR3 extends over 10 amino acids. With 6 bases removed from V and 6 bases from J, the gap between germline ends came to 4 bases. CDR3 amino acids: CASSRDTQYF. CDR3 nucleotide sequence: TGTGCCAGCAGCAGGGATACGCAGTATTTT. The full variable domain, with the rest looked up from reference TRBV2 and TRBJ2-3, is EPEVTQTPSHQVTQMGQEVILRCVPISNHLYFYWYRQILGQKVEFLVSFYNNEISEKSEIFDDQFSVERPDGSNFTLKIRSTKLEDSAMYFCASSRDTQYFGPGTRLTVL.